This T cell receptor (beta chain) was obtained from a study of OX40 agonist ivuxolimab in advanced cancers. With regard to this clone: Its antigen is as yet unknown.

General study points: More expanded clones were seen, on average, in CD8+ T cells than in CD4+.

The assay was immunoSEQ multiplex PCR, and TCRdb's table has in-frame clones only and misses some. The table lists under 90,000 clones, about 93% of them singletons. This CDR3 spans 14 amino acids. The V and J ends lost 1 base and 5 bases respectively, with 11 bases between them. Per germline, CDR1 SGHDN and CDR2 FVKESK. This TCR was recovered from an adult with an advanced solid tumor such as melanoma, head and neck, liver or kidney cancer. The input for sequencing was CD4+ or CD8+ T cells sorted from blood, taken in a trial of the OX40 agonist ivuxolimab. This chain uses TRBV14 with TRBJ2-5; TRBD1 is a possible D gene (6 bases). CDR3 nucleotide sequence: TGTGCCAGCAGCCAAGTAGGGCAGGGGGAGACCCAGTACTTC. Protein: CASSQVGQGETQYF.